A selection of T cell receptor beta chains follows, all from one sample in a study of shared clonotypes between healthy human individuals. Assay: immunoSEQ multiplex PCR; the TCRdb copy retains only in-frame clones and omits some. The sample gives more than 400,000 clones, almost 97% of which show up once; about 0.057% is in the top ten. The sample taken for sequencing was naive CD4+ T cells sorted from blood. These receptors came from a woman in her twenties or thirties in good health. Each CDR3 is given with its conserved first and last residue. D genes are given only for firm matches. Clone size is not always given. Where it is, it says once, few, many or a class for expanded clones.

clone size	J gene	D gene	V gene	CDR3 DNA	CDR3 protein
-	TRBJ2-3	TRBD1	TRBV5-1	TGCGCCAGCAGCTTGGGGGGACAGGGCACAGATACGCAGTATTTT	CASSLGGQGTDTQYF
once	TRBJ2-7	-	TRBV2	TGTGCCACCGGGGCGGGCCGGCTTACTACCTACGAGCAGTACTTC	CATGAGRLTTYEQYF
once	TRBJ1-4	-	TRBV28	TGTGCCAGCAGTTTGTCGTCAACTAATGAAAAACTGTTTTTT	CASSLSSTNEKLFF
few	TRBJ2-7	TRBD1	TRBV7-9	TGTGCCAGCAGCCCACAGGGGAACTACGAGCAGTACTTC	CASSPQGNYEQYF
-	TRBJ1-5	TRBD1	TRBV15	TGTGCCACCAGCAGTCACAGGGGGAGCAATCAGCCCCAGCATTTT	CATSSHRGSNQPQHF
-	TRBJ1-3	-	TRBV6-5	TGTGCCAGCAGTTCGGATAACTCTGGAAACACCATATATTTT	CASSSDNSGNTIYF
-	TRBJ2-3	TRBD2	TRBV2	TGTGCCAGCAGTTCCGGGACTAGCGGGCCCCCAGATACGCAGTATTTT	CASSSGTSGPPDTQYF
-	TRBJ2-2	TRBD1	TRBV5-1	TGCGCCAGCAGCTTGGTGCCCGAGGGGGCTATAGGGGAGCTGTTTTTT	CASSLVPEGAIGELFF
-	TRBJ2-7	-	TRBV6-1	TGTGCCAGCAGTGATCCGATGACAGGTTACTACGAGCAGTACTTC	CASSDPMTGYYEQYF
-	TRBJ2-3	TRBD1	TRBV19	TGTGCCACTAGAGACAGGGGGCCCCCAGATACGCAGTATTTT	CATRDRGPPDTQYF
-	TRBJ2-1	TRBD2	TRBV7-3	TGTGCCAGCAGCTTAACGACTAGCGTGGGTGAGCAGTTCTTC	CASSLTTSVGEQFF
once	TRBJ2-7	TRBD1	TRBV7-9	TGTGCCAGCAGCCCGGGACAGGGTTTACTCTACGAGCAGTACTTC	CASSPGQGLLYEQYF
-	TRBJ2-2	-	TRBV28	TGTGCCAGCAGTTTAGTGGTGGGAGCGGGTACCGGGGAGCTGTTTTTT	CASSLVVGAGTGELFF
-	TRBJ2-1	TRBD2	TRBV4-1	TGCGCCAGCAGCCGCCGGGAGGGGTCGAATGAGCAGTTCTTC	CASSRREGSNEQFF
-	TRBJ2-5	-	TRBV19	TGTGCCAGTAGTACGGCAGGGGTCGCGGAGACCCAGTACTTC	CASSTAGVAETQYF
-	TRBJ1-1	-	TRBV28	TGTGCCAGCTCTAACGACCCAGTCCTCAGGGACACTGAAGCTTTCTTT	CASSNDPVLRDTEAFF
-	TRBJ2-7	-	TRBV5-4	TGTGCCAGCAGCGTGCAGGGTTACGAGCAGTACTTC	CASSVQGYEQYF
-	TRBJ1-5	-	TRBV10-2	TGCGCCAGCAGTGGTTCAGAATATCAGCCCCAGCATTTT	CASSGSEYQPQHF
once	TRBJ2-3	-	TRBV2	TGTGCCAGCAGTGGGCGGGGTGACACAGATACGCAGTATTTT	CASSGRGDTDTQYF
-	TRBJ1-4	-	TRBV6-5	TGTGCCAGCAGAAGCCTGGACAGAGAGGAAAAACTGTTTTTT	CASRSLDREEKLFF
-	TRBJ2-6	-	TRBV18	TGTGCCAGCTCACCAACAGGAGCCTCTGGGGCCAACGTCCTGACTTTC	CASSPTGASGANVLTF
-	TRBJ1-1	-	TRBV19	TGTGCCAGTACCCAACCTGGAAACCTGAACACTGAAGCTTTCTTT	CASTQPGNLNTEAFF
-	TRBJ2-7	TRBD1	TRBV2	TGTGCCAGCAGCCGGGACAGGGGGTCGGAGCAGTACTTC	CASSRDRGSEQYF
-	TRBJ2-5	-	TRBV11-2	TGTGCCAGCAGCTTAGTAGGGCAGGCGCAGTACTTC	CASSLVGQAQYF
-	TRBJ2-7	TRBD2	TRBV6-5	TGTGCCAGCAGTTACGGCGGGAGGCTCTCCTACGAGCAGTACTTC	CASSYGGRLSYEQYF
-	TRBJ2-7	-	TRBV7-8	TGTGCCAGCAGCTTCTCGGTGGGACCCTCCTACGAGCAGTACTTC	CASSFSVGPSYEQYF
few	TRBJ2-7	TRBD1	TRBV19	TGTGCCAGTAGTCACGAGACAGGGTTTAACGAGCAGTACTTC	CASSHETGFNEQYF
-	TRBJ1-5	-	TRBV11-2	TGTGCCAGCAGCCAGGGTTCGCGGCAGCCCCAGCATTTT	CASSQGSRQPQHF
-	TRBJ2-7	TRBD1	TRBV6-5	TGTGCCAGCAGTTACACCGGACAGGGTATGCACTTC	CASSYTGQGMHF
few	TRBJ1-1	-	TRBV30	TGTGCCTGGGGCGAGGGTTTCGGCACTGAAGCTTTCTTT	CAWGEGFGTEAFF
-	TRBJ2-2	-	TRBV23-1	TGCGCCAGCAGTCGGGCTAGGGGGTCGTGCGGGGAGCTGTTTTTT	CASSRARGSCGELFF
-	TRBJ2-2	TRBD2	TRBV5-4	TGTGCCAGCAGCTTGGTCGCTCTAGCGGGAGACACCGGGGAGCTGTTTTTT	CASSLVALAGDTGELFF
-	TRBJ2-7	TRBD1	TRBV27	TGTGCCAGCAGCCGAAATAGACAGGGGATAAATGAAGGCGAGCAGTACTTC	CASSRNRQGINEGEQYF
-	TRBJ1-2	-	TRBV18	TGTGCCAGCTCACCACCGGGTAGGCAGAACTATGGCTACACCTTC	CASSPPGRQNYGYTF
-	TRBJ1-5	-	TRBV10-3	TGTGCCATCAGTGAGTCAAAAGACAGCAATCAGCCCCAGCATTTT	CAISESKDSNQPQHF
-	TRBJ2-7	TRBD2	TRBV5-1	TGCGCCAGCAGCTTGGGGACTAGCGGGAGTACCCCTCCCCTCGAGCAGTACTTC	CASSLGTSGSTPPLEQYF
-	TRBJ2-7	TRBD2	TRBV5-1	TGCGCCAGAGGGACTAGCGGTTACGAGCAGTACTTC	CARGTSGYEQYF
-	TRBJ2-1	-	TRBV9	TGTGCCAGCAGCGAAGAGGGGGCGGCTAGCGGATACAATGAGCAGTTCTTC	CASSEEGAASGYNEQFF
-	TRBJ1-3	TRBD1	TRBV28	TGTGCCAGCAGACCAGACAGGGGCTCTGGAAACACCATATATTTT	CASRPDRGSGNTIYF
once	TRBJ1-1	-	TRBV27	TGTGCCAGCAGTCCGCAACAGGGTCCGAACACTGAAGCTTTCTTT	CASSPQQGPNTEAFF
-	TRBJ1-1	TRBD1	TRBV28	TGTGCCAGCACCTCACAGGGGCTGAACACTGAAGCTTTCTTT	CASTSQGLNTEAFF
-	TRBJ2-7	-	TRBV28	TGTGCCAGCAGTTATGGGGGCGTCTTATACGAGCAGTACTTC	CASSYGGVLYEQYF
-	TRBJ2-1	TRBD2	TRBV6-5	TGTGCCAGCAGTTCAACTAGCGGATACAATGAGCAGTTCTTC	CASSSTSGYNEQFF
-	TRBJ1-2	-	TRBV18	TGTGCCAGCTCACCAACCCCCGCGGGCTATGGCTACACCTTC	CASSPTPAGYGYTF